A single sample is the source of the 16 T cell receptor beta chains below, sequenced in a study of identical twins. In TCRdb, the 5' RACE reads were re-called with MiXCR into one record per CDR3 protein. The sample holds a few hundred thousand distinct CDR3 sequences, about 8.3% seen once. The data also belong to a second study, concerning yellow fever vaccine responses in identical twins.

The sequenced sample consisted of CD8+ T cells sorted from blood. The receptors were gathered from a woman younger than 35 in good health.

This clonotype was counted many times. The CDR3 coding sequence is TGCAGTGCTAGAGCGAGGACAGGGGCTATCTACGAGCAGTACTTC. Its translation is CSARARTGAIYEQYF. The V call is TRBV20-1, the J call TRBJ2-7; 9 nucleotides agree with TRBD1. J lost 3 bases, V lost 1 base, and 7 bases had no gene match. CDR1 and CDR2 from the germline V gene are DFQATT and SNEGSKA (reference sequence). CDR3 length: 15 amino acids.

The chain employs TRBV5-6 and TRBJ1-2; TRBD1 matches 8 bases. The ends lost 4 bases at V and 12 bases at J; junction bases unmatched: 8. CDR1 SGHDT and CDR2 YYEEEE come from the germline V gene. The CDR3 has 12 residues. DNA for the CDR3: TGTGCCAGCAGCCCCGGGACAGGCGAGAACACCTTC. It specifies CASSPGTGENTF. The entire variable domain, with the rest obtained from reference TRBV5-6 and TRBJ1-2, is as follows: DAGVTQSPTHLIKTRGQQVTLRCSPKSGHDTVSWYQQALGQGPQFIFQYYEEEERQRGNFPDRFSGHQFPNYSSELNVNALLLGDSALYLCASSPGTGENTFGSGTRLTVV.

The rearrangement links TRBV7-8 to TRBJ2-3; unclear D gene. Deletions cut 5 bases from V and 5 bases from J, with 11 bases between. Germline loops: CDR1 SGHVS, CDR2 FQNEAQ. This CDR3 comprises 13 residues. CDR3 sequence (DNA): TGTGCCAGCAGCATCCCCTTAGAAGATACGCAGTATTTT. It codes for CASSIPLEDTQYF. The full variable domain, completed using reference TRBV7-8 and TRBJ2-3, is GAGVSQSPRYKVAKRGQDVALRCDPISGHVSLFWYQQALGQGPEFLTYFQNEAQLDKSGLPSDRFFAERPEGSVSTLKIQRTQQEDSAVYLCASSIPLEDTQYFGPGTRLTVL.

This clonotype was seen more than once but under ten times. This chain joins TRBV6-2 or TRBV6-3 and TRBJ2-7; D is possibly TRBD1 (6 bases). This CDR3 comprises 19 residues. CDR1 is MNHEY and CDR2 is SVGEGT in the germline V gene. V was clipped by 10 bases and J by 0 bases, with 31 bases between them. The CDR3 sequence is CATEPSARATGLSSYEQYF. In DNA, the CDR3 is TGTGCCACCGAACCGAGCGCAAGGGCGACAGGTTTAAGCTCCTACGAGCAGTACTTC.

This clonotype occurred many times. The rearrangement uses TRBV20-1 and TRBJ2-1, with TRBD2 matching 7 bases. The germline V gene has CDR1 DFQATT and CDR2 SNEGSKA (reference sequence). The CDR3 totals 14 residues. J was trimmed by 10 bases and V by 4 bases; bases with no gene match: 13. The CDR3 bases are TGCAGTGCTAAGCGGGCGGGAGAAGTGGGGGAGCAGTTCTTC. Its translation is CSAKRAGEVGEQFF.

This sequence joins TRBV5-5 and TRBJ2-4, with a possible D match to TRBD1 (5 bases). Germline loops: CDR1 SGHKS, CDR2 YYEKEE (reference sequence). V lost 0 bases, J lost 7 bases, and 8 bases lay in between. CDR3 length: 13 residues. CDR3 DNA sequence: TGTGCCAGCAGCTTGGCACAGGAGAACATTCAGTACTTC. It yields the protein CASSLAQENIQYF.

Here the CDR3 reads CAWRSGRVQETQYF. CDR3 bases: TGTGCCTGGAGAAGCGGGAGGGTCCAAGAGACCCAGTACTTC. The chain uses TRBV30 and TRBJ2-5, with 10 bases aligning to TRBD2. V dropped 3 bases and J dropped 1; count of bases not matched to a gene: 2. CDR3 length: 14 amino acids. CDR1 is GTSNPN and CDR2 is SVGIG in the germline V gene (reference sequence).

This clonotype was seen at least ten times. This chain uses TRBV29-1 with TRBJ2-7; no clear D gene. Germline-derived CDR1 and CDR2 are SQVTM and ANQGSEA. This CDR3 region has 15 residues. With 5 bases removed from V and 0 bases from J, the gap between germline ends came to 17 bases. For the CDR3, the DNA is TGCAGCGTTAAGGATGGTTCTCAGACCTCCTACGAGCAGTACTTC. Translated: CSVKDGSQTSYEQYF.

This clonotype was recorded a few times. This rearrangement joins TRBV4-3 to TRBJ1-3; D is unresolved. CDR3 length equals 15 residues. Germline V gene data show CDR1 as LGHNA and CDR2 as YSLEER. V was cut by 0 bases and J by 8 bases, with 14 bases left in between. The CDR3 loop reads CASSQDRAREDTIYF. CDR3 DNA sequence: TGCGCCAGCAGCCAAGATCGGGCCAGAGAAGACACCATATATTTT.

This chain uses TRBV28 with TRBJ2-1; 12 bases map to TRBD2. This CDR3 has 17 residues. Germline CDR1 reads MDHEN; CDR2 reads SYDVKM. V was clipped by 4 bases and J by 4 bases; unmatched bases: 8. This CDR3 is CASSSPRLAGDYNEQFF. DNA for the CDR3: TGTGCCAGCAGTTCCCCACGACTAGCGGGAGATTACAATGAGCAGTTCTTC.

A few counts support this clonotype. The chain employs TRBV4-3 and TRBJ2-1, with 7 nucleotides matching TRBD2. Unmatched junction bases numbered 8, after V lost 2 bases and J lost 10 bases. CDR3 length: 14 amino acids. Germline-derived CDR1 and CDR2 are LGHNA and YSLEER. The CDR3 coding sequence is TGCGCCAGCAGCCAAAGGGGAGGGCTAGCGGAGCAGTTCTTC. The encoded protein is CASSQRGGLAEQFF.

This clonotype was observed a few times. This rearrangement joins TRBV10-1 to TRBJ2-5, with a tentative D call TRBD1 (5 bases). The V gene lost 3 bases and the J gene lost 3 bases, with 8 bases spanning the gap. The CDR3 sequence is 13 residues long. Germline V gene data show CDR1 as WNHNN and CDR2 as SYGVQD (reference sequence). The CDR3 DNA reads TGCGCCAGCAGTGATTGGGGCGAAGAGACCCAGTACTTC. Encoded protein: CASSDWGEETQYF.

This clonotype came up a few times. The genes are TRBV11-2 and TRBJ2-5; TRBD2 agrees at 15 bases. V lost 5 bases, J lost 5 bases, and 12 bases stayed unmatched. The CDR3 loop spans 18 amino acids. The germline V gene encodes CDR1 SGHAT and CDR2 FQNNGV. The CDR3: CASSPALGLAGGPETQYF. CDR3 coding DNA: TGTGCCAGCAGCCCGGCCCTCGGACTAGCGGGGGGGCCGGAGACCCAGTACTTC.

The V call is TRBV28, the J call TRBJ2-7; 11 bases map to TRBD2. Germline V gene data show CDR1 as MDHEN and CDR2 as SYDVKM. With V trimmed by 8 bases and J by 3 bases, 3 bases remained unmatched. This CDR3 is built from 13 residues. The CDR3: CASGGTSGYEQYF. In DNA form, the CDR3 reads TGTGCCAGCGGGGGGACTAGCGGCTACGAGCAGTACTTC.

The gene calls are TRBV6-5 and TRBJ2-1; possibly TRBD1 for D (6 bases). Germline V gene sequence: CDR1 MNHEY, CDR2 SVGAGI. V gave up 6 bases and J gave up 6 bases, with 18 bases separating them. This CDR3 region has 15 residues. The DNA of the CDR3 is TGTGCCAGCAGATATCAGGGGCCGCGCCCCAATGAGCAGTTCTTC. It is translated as CASRYQGPRPNEQFF.

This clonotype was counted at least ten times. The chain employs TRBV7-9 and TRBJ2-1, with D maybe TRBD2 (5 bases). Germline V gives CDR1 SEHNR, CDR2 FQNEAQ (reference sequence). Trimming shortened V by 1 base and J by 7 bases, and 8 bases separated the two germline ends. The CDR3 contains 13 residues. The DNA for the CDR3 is TGTGCCAGCAGCTTAGGAGGGATTAATGAGCAGTTCTTC. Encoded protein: CASSLGGINEQFF. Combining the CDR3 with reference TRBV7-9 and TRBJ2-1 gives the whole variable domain DTGVSQNPRHKITKRGQNVTFRCDPISEHNRLYWYRQTLGQGPEFLTYFQNEAQLEKSRLLSDRFSAERPKGSFSTLEIQRTEQGDSAMYLCASSLGGINEQFFGPGTRLTVL.